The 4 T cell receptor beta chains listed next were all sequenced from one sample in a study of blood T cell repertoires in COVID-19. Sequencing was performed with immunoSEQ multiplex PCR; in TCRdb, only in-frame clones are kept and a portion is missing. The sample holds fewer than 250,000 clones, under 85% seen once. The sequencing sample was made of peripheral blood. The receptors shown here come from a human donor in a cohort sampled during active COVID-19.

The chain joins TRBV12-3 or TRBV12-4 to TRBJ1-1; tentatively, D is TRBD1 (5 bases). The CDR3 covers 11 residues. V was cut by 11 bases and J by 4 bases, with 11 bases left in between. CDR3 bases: TGTGCCGCCGGCGGGGGCACTGAAGCTTTCTTT. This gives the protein CAAGGGTEAFF.

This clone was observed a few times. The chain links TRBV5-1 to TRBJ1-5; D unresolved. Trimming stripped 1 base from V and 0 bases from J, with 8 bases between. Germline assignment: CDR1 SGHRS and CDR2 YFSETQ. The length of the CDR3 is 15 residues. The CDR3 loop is CASSLTSGSNQPQHF. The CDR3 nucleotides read TGCGCCAGCAGCTTGACTAGTGGTAGCAATCAGCCCCAGCATTTT.

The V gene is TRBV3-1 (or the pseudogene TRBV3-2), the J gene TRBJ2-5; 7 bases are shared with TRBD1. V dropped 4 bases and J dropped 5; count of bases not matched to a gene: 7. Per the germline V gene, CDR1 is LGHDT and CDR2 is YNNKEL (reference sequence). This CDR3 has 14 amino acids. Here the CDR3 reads CASSLGTVRETQYF. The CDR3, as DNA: TGTGCCAGCAGCCTAGGGACAGTTAGGGAGACCCAGTACTTC.

The CDR3 coding sequence is TGTGCCAGCAGCTATAGATGGGACAGGGACAATGAGCAGTTCTTC. Its protein product is CASSYRWDRDNEQFF. This chain links TRBV5-4 with TRBJ2-1, with 9 bases identical to TRBD1. Germline trimming cut 3 bases from V and 5 bases from J; bases unmatched to any gene: 6. Germline values: CDR1 SGHNT, CDR2 YYREEE (reference sequence). The CDR3 contains 15 residues.